Listed here is a single TCR beta chain. What it recognizes is unknown. These data come from a study of T cell clonotyping in hematopoietic cell transplantation. Study-level points and caveats: Broader posttransplant TCR repertoire diversity was predicted by graft donor and pretransplant recipient Inverse Simpson Index values. No sorting was done, leaving CD4 and CD8 contributions mixed. At the given depth, recipient repertoires were over 97% de novo clonotypes. After transplant, recipient diversity fell while pathologically expanded clonotypes grew through day 180.

The table came from immunoSEQ multiplex PCR; TCRdb's copy has only in-frame clones and leaves some out. Among about 69,000 clones listed, roughly 94% were seen once. This CDR3 comprises 17 residues. Trimming removed 3 bases from V and 3 bases from J; junction bases left unmatched: 11. Germline CDR1 reads SGHDN; CDR2 reads FVKESK. The rearrangement joins TRBV14 to TRBJ1-1, with 9 bases identical to TRBD1. Sequencing was done on a sample of peripheral blood mononuclear cells. This sequence was found in a man aged 45-65 years in good health. Some clones in this sample may be carry-over from other donors' samples. CDR3 loop: CASSHPDRGRQDTEAFF. In DNA form, the CDR3 reads TGTGCCAGCAGCCACCCCGACAGGGGGAGACAGGACACTGAAGCTTTCTTT.